A selection of T cell receptor beta chains follows, all from one sample in a study of T cell changes during pregnancy in multiple sclerosis. Here immunoSEQ multiplex PCR was the method, and the copy in TCRdb shows in-frame clones only, minus some. The data show about 80,000 clones, around 90% seen once. Specimen: peripheral blood, collected before pregnancy. The origin of the receptors is a female donor with multiple sclerosis, enrolled in a pregnancy study. The CDR3 runs from the conserved cysteine through the conserved F or W. Fields, in order: clone size, D gene, J gene, V gene, CDR3 DNA, CDR3 protein. The D gene is left open where the match is weak. The size entry is marked missing in some rows and otherwise reads once, few, many or a size class.

abundance: .; d_gene: TRBD1; j_gene: TRBJ1-1; v_gene: TRBV19; CDR3nt: TGTGCCAGTAGTATTTGGGGGGCAGGGGGCAGGACTGAAGCTTTCTTT; CDR3aa: CASSIWGAGGRTEAFF
abundance: .; d_gene: .; j_gene: TRBJ1-1; v_gene: TRBV6-5; CDR3nt: TGTGCCAGCAGTTACCGGAACACTGAAGCTTTCTTT; CDR3aa: CASSYRNTEAFF
abundance: .; d_gene: .; j_gene: TRBJ1-5; v_gene: TRBV11-2; CDR3nt: TGTGCCAGCAGCTTAGGTCACTATCAGCCCCAGCATTTT; CDR3aa: CASSLGHYQPQHF
abundance: .; d_gene: .; j_gene: TRBJ1-5; v_gene: TRBV9; CDR3nt: TGTGCCAGCAGCAAGGGAACAGGAAAAGACCAGCCCCAGCATTTT; CDR3aa: CASSKGTGKDQPQHF
abundance: .; d_gene: .; j_gene: TRBJ1-1; v_gene: TRBV27; CDR3nt: TGTGCCAGCAGCTCGGGGGGGCGCGGAACGACTGAAGCTTTCTTT; CDR3aa: CASSSGGRGTTEAFF
abundance: few; d_gene: .; j_gene: TRBJ1-6; v_gene: TRBV7-9; CDR3nt: TGTGCCAGCAGCTACACCGGACCCGGGGATTCACCCCTCCACTTT; CDR3aa: CASSYTGPGDSPLHF
abundance: .; d_gene: .; j_gene: TRBJ1-4; v_gene: TRBV6-5; CDR3nt: TGTGCCAGCAGTTACGCGTCCCCTGTGCGAAAACTGTTTTTT; CDR3aa: CASSYASPVRKLFF
abundance: once; d_gene: .; j_gene: TRBJ1-3; v_gene: TRBV9; CDR3nt: TGTGCCAGCAGCCCAGACAGGTTTGGAAACACCATATATTTT; CDR3aa: CASSPDRFGNTIYF
abundance: .; d_gene: .; j_gene: TRBJ2-5; v_gene: TRBV6-5; CDR3nt: TGTGCCAGCTCCTCCCAGGGAGAGACCCAGTACTTC; CDR3aa: CASSSQGETQYF
abundance: .; d_gene: TRBD1; j_gene: TRBJ1-1; v_gene: TRBV7-8; CDR3nt: TGTGCCAGCAGCCCCCAAATGGACAGGGAGACTGAAGCTTTCTTT; CDR3aa: CASSPQMDRETEAFF
abundance: .; d_gene: .; j_gene: TRBJ2-7; v_gene: TRBV27; CDR3nt: TGTGCCAGCACTCCCCCGGGGAATTCCTACGAGCAGTACTTC; CDR3aa: CASTPPGNSYEQYF
abundance: once; d_gene: .; j_gene: TRBJ1-3; v_gene: TRBV27; CDR3nt: TGTGCCAGCAGTGCACAGGGTAGACCCTCTGGAAACACCATATATTTT; CDR3aa: CASSAQGRPSGNTIYF
abundance: .; d_gene: .; j_gene: TRBJ2-2; v_gene: TRBV29-1; CDR3nt: TGCAGCGTTGACAAAACGAACACCGGGGAGCTGTTTTTT; CDR3aa: CSVDKTNTGELFF
abundance: .; d_gene: TRBD1; j_gene: TRBJ2-7; v_gene: TRBV5-1; CDR3nt: TGCGCCAGCTTCCCCGGGACAGGGACCATTCTCCCCTACGAGCAGTACTTC; CDR3aa: CASFPGTGTILPYEQYF
abundance: .; d_gene: .; j_gene: TRBJ2-7; v_gene: TRBV6-1; CDR3nt: TGTGCCAGCAGTGCACTTTCCTACGAGCAGTACTTC; CDR3aa: CASSALSYEQYF
abundance: .; d_gene: TRBD1; j_gene: TRBJ1-2; v_gene: TRBV6-6; CDR3nt: TGTGCCGCGGCCGGGACAGGGGTCGGCTACACCTTC; CDR3aa: CAAAGTGVGYTF
abundance: once; d_gene: TRBD1; j_gene: TRBJ1-1; v_gene: TRBV2; CDR3nt: TGTGCCAGGCCTCGTGGTGGGACAGGGCCTGAAGCTTTCTTT; CDR3aa: CARPRGGTGPEAFF
abundance: .; d_gene: .; j_gene: TRBJ1-1; v_gene: TRBV15; CDR3nt: TGTGCCACCAGCCTCGGGAGGGCTTGGGGCACTGAAGCTTTCTTT; CDR3aa: CATSLGRAWGTEAFF
abundance: .; d_gene: .; j_gene: TRBJ1-2; v_gene: TRBV7-9; CDR3nt: TGTGCCAGCAGCACAGGGTTGGGCTATGGCTACACCTTC; CDR3aa: CASSTGLGYGYTF
abundance: .; d_gene: TRBD1; j_gene: TRBJ2-7; v_gene: TRBV27; CDR3nt: TGTGCCAGCAGTCCGGGACAGATTCAAAGCTCCTACGAGCAGTACTTC; CDR3aa: CASSPGQIQSSYEQYF
abundance: .; d_gene: TRBD1; j_gene: TRBJ1-2; v_gene: TRBV18; CDR3nt: TGTGCCAGCTCACCGGCATCGGACAGGGCGGGAGGCTACACCTTC; CDR3aa: CASSPASDRAGGYTF
abundance: .; d_gene: .; j_gene: TRBJ2-7; v_gene: TRBV19; CDR3nt: TGTGCCAGTAGTATTGGGGGCAACTACGAGCAGTACTTC; CDR3aa: CASSIGGNYEQYF